The text below deals with one T cell receptor (beta chain). Its antigen specificity is not known. No clone much larger than this one lies a single base away; base qualities are absent. Collaborating institutions collected whole blood in K2EDTA tubes following their own protocols. Collaborator samples were shipped for TCRbeta analysis as frozen whole blood, isolated PBMCs, or DNA extracted from either sample type. This entry is derived from a study of blood T cell repertoires in COVID-19 (dated by TCRdb to 2020 to 2021). A note on the overall study: Samples covering the acute and convalescent phases of COVID-19 were provided by collaborators in the United States, Italy and Spain. The prospective study material was composed of cDNA or gDNA derived from T cells, B-cell-depleted T cells, or PBMCs. The dataset comprised deeply sampled blood TCRbeta repertoires from subjects exposed to, actively infected with, or recovered from COVID-19. The repertoires were released in a freely available public database intended as a resource for research on the immune response to SARS-CoV-2. The samples were drawn from two sources: the first 160 participants of the ongoing ImmuneRACE study, and fewer than 1,500 subjects contributed by 6 global collaborators. Nearly every sample came with metadata listing a de-identified subject ID, COVID-19 status, age in years and sex. Where available, HLA class I and class II types were obtained from metadata supplied by the sample provider rather than from assay-based typing.

The immunoSEQ Assay, a bias-controlled multiplex PCR, was used to amplify TCRbeta CDR3 regions from genomic DNA. In the authors' own workflow: Within the assay, amplification of reference gene primers was used to estimate how many nucleated cells each sample contained. To quantify the absolute abundance of each unique TCRbeta CDR3 rearrangement, sequence reads were collapsed and filtered. Productive Simpson clonality was computed per sample as the square root of Simpson's diversity index over productive rearrangements. TCRdb holds this immuneACCESS table with in-frame rearrangements only. Some clones are missing; in checked studies, unresolved V genes explain under half, and the rest has no known cause. That table supplies the V and J calls and clone size; D and trimming were determined from the DNA. The sample yields tens of thousands of clones; around 84% were counted once. Approximately 21% of the sample comes from the top ten.

Here is what the overall study found, with its caveats: Clinical and demographic metadata were provided uncurated, with the amount varying by source and participant.

The cysteine opens and the phenylalanine closes a CDR3 of 13 amino acids. Only the CDR3 DNA stays, 39 bases, in frame from base 1. CDR1 and CDR2, per the germline V gene, are SGDLS and YYNGEE. The junction shows trimming of 4 bases on V and 5 bases on J, plus 12 bases between the germline ends. Sequencing was carried out using peripheral blood. The TCR originated in a woman older than 75 in a cohort sampled during active or convalescent COVID-19. This chain joins TRBV9 to TRBJ1-2; TRBD1 is perhaps the D gene, given 6 matching bases. CDR3 sequence: CASSQQQGYGYTF. Read as DNA, the sequence is TGTGCCAGCAGCCAACAGCAGGGGTATGGCTACACCTTC. Supplemented by the reference TRBV9 and TRBJ1-2 proteins around the CDR3, the complete variable domain is DSGVTQTPKHLITATGQRVTLRCSPRSGDLSVYWYQQSLDQGLQFLIQYYNGEERAKGNILERFSAQQFPDLHSELNLSSLELGDSALYFCASSQQQGYGYTFGSGTRLTVV.